This TCR beta chain was sequenced for a study of T cell responses to AZD1222 COVID-19 vaccine. Findings and limits, study-wide: Nearly half of unique spike-specific TCRs reportedly avoided B.1.351 and B.1.1.7 mutated regions.

As concerns this clone: Antigen unknown.

Trimming shortened V by 1 base and J by 1 base, and 4 bases separated the two germline ends. Germline CDR1 MNHEY, CDR2 SMNVEV (reference sequence). The CDR3 sequence is 13 residues long. The table came from immunoSEQ multiplex PCR; TCRdb's copy has only in-frame clones and leaves some out. The sample consists of approximately 190,000 clones, almost 95% of them appearing once. The sequence was obtained from an adult in good health. The sequencing here drew on peripheral blood, taken on day 0 of AZD1222 vaccination. The V call is TRBV27, the J call TRBJ1-1, with D unclear. The CDR3 region has the DNA TGTGCCAGCAGTTTATTCGGGAACACTGAAGCTTTCTTT. Protein: CASSLFGNTEAFF.